These 29 T cell receptor beta chains share one sample of origin, sequenced in a study of T cell repertoires in cytomegalovirus infection. Antigen specificity for these receptors is unknown. Using its own MiXCR run on the reads, TCRdb lists one record per CDR3 protein. The table includes a few hundred thousand distinct CDR3 sequences, about 42% detected once. Sequenced material: cultured PBMCs, taken from culture after CMV antigen stimulation. The receptor set was obtained from a human donor in good health (CMV status not recorded). Some clones in this sample may be carry-over from other donors' samples.

This clonotype was recorded a few times. This rearrangement joins TRBV20-1 to TRBJ2-3; D is unclear. The CDR3 is 13 residues long. Germline V gene sequence: CDR1 DFQATT, CDR2 SNEGSKA (reference sequence). The CDR3 DNA sequence: TGCAGCAGAACTCTCTCGCTCACAGATACGCAGTATTTT. Translating gives CSRTLSLTDTQYF.

The genes are TRBV6-8 and TRBJ1-5; no clear D gene. Germline V gene data show CDR1 as MNHGY and CDR2 as SAAAGT. Trimming took 8 bases from V and 5 from J, leaving 13 bases between them. The CDR3 runs to 13 residues. The CDR3 here is CASGFQRDQPQHF. The DNA of the CDR3 is TGTGCCAGCGGATTTCAAAGGGATCAGCCCCAGCATTTT.

The chain recombines TRBV20-1 with TRBJ2-1; 9 bases fit TRBD2. V trimming: 1 base; J trimming: 10 bases; junction bases outside the gene matches: 8. Germline V lookup: CDR1 DFQATT, CDR2 SNEGSKA (reference sequence). The CDR3 has 14 amino acids. The CDR3 region is CSARVIAGALEQFF. DNA for the CDR3: TGCAGTGCTAGAGTGATAGCGGGGGCCCTAGAGCAGTTCTTC.

This clonotype has a handful of counts. This chain links TRBV7-2 with TRBJ2-1, with a tentative D call TRBD1 (5 bases). V gave up 8 bases and J gave up 0 bases, with 17 bases separating them. CDR3 length equals 16 residues. Germline CDR1 and CDR2: SGHTA and FQGNSA. CDR3 protein: CASGAARESSYNEQFF. The CDR3 DNA is TGTGCCAGCGGAGCTGCCAGGGAAAGCTCCTACAATGAGCAGTTCTTC.

J is TRBJ2-7 and V is TRBV7-2; 8 nucleotides match TRBD2. The germline CDR1 and CDR2 sequences are SGHTA and FQGNSA. J lost 2 bases, V lost 2 bases, and 2 bases had no gene match. This CDR3 contains 14 residues. The CDR3 region is CASSLKGLAYEQYF. The CDR3 DNA reads as TGTGCCAGCAGCTTAAAGGGACTAGCCTACGAGCAGTACTTC.

This chain links TRBV6-1 with TRBJ2-7; TRBD2 agrees at 8 bases. V was clipped by 5 bases and J by 6 bases; unmatched bases: 9. Germline CDR1 reads MNHNS; CDR2 reads SASEGT. The CDR3 extends over 14 amino acids. CDR3 in amino acids: CASSYRGGRFEQYF. CDR3 in DNA: TGTGCCAGCAGTTATAGGGGCGGGAGGTTCGAGCAGTACTTC.

This clonotype was counted between two and nine times. This chain links TRBV7-9 with TRBJ1-4; TRBD1 aligns across 7 bases. This CDR3 region has 16 residues. CDR1 is SEHNR and CDR2 is FQNEAQ in the germline V gene (reference sequence). V shed 2 bases, J shed 0 bases, and the junction held 3 bases outside the gene matches. The CDR3 DNA reads as TGTGCCAGCAGCTTACTCCAGGGGGCAACTAATGAAAAACTGTTTTTT. As protein: CASSLLQGATNEKLFF.

This clonotype was observed many times. The chain employs TRBV7-2 and TRBJ2-3, with a tentative D call TRBD2 (6 bases). CDR1 and CDR2 (germline): SGHTA, FQGNSA. V shed 3 bases and J shed 0 bases, with 10 bases lying between them. This CDR3 region has 15 residues. This CDR3 is CASSFQRASTDTQYF. CDR3 in DNA: TGTGCCAGCAGCTTCCAGCGGGCTAGCACAGATACGCAGTATTTT.

The chain carries TRBV7-8 and TRBJ2-7; tentative D call: TRBD2 (5 bases). The germline V gene has CDR1 SGHVS and CDR2 FQNEAQ. The germline V and J ends were trimmed by 5 bases and 3 bases, with 17 bases remaining between them. The CDR3 totals 15 residues. CDR3 sequence (DNA): TGTGCCAGCAGCCCCACGAGGGTACAGAACTACGAGCAGTACTTC. Its protein product is CASSPTRVQNYEQYF.

This clonotype was detected only a few times. The V and J genes are TRBV7-2 and TRBJ2-1, with D hard to call. The length of the CDR3 is 14 residues. CDR1 is SGHTA and CDR2 is FQGNSA in the germline V gene. Trimming shortened V by 5 bases and J by 3 bases, and 11 bases separated the two germline ends. The CDR3 DNA reads as TGTGCCAGCAGCCCCCGCCCCCACTACAATGAGCAGTTCTTC. Translating it yields CASSPRPHYNEQFF.

Here the CDR3 DNA reads TGTGCCAGCAGCTTAGGCGCCGGTACCGTCACAGATACGCAGTATTTT. Amino acids: CASSLGAGTVTDTQYF. The chain couples TRBV7-2 to TRBJ2-3; no firm D call. The length of the CDR3 is 16 residues. From germline, CDR1 is SGHTA and CDR2 FQGNSA. Trimming left V 1 base short and J 2 bases short, with 13 bases between. Supplemented by reference TRBV7-2 and TRBJ2-3, the full variable domain reads GAGVSQSPSNKVTEKGKDVELRCDPISGHTALYWYRQSLGQGLEFLIYFQGNSAPDKSGLPSDRFSAERTGGSVSTLTIQRTQQEDSAVYLCASSLGAGTVTDTQYFGPGTRLTVL.

In its sample, this clonotype was seen a few times. The J gene is TRBJ2-5, the V gene TRBV7-6; TRBD1 aligns across 8 bases. Germline CDR1 and CDR2: SGHVS and FNYEAQ. The ends lost 4 bases at V and 3 bases at J; junction bases unmatched: 7. The CDR3 length is 15 residues. CDR3 bases: TGTGCCAGCAGCTCCCCTACAGGGGGAGAAGAGACCCAGTACTTC. It encodes CASSSPTGGEETQYF.

V and J are TRBV5-6 and TRBJ1-5; D not certain. This CDR3 is 16 amino acids long. Per germline, CDR1 SGHDT and CDR2 YYEEEE. Between the trimmed V and J ends, which lost 3 bases and 0 bases, there was a span of 13 bases. The CDR3 nucleotides read TGTGCCAGCAGCTCCGGAGAGGCAGTTAGCAATCAGCCCCAGCATTTT. This codes for CASSSGEAVSNQPQHF.

V is TRBV20-1 and J is TRBJ1-2; D is uncertain. The germline V gene encodes CDR1 DFQATT and CDR2 SNEGSKA (reference sequence). The V gene lost 3 bases and the J gene lost 2 bases, with 10 bases spanning the gap. The CDR3 totals 13 residues. CDR3 nucleotide sequence: TGCAGTGCTAGTCCCACCTACAACTATGGCTACACCTTC. It yields the protein CSASPTYNYGYTF.

This clonotype appeared a few times. The chain recombines TRBV20-1 with TRBJ1-1; TRBD1 is a possible D gene (5 bases). This CDR3 is built from 14 residues. CDR1 and CDR2 from the germline V gene are DFQATT and SNEGSKA (reference sequence). The V end was cut by 5 bases, the J end by 5 bases, with 18 bases between. CDR3 nucleotides: TGCAGTGCTTATTTTATGGGTGGGGGTACTGAAGCTTTCTTT. Protein sequence: CSAYFMGGGTEAFF.

This clonotype was counted a few times. V and J are TRBV11-2 and TRBJ2-1; tentative D call: TRBD2 (7 bases). The CDR3 length is 14 residues. Trimming removed 5 bases at V and 12 bases at J, with 20 bases between. Germline V gene sequence: CDR1 SGHAT, CDR2 FQNNGV. The CDR3 loop reads CASSPAGTSQRQFF. As DNA, the CDR3 is TGTGCCAGCAGCCCAGCGGGGACAAGTCAACGGCAGTTCTTC. Full variable domain (rest looked up from reference TRBV11-2 and TRBJ2-1): EAGVAQSPRYKIIEKRQSVAFWCNPISGHATLYWYQQILGQGPKLLIQFQNNGVVDDSQLPKDRFSAERLKGVDSTLKIQPAKLEDSAVYLCASSPAGTSQRQFFGPGTRLTVL.

This clonotype has just a few counts. The gene calls are TRBV7-9 and TRBJ1-5; D is perhaps TRBD1 (5 bases). The germline CDR1 and CDR2 sequences are SEHNR and FQNEAQ (reference sequence). V was cut by 7 bases and J by 1 base, with 14 bases left in between. The CDR3 runs 15 residues. The CDR3 DNA is TGTGCCAGCACCCCGGGGGGGGGAAGCAATCAGCCCCAGCATTTT. Amino acids: CASTPGGGSNQPQHF.

This clonotype was detected a few times. V usage is TRBV11-2 and J usage is TRBJ1-1; D may be TRBD1 (5 bases). The V and J ends lost 8 bases and 9 bases respectively, with 19 bases between them. CDR3 length: 13 residues. The V gene's germline CDR1 is SGHAT and CDR2 FQNNGV. In DNA form, the CDR3 reads TGTGCCAGCTGTCTCAATTTGGAGGGGCAAGCTTTCTTT. Translating it yields CASCLNLEGQAFF.

The table lists this clonotype with a few counts. The chain uses TRBV7-9 and TRBJ2-1; 8 positions agree with TRBD1. Germline V lookup: CDR1 SEHNR, CDR2 FQNEAQ (reference sequence). The CDR3 loop spans 13 amino acids. Losses at the gene ends were 5 bases for V and 8 bases for J; bases not matched to a gene: 5. The CDR3 loop is CASSTGQGDEQFF. The DNA for the CDR3 is TGTGCCAGCAGCACCGGACAGGGCGATGAGCAGTTCTTC.

In its sample, this clonotype was seen a few times. The chain's CDR3 is CAISVLKLRTGGIYEQFF. CDR3 sequence (DNA): TGTGCCATCAGTGTCTTGAAATTGAGGACAGGGGGCATATATGAGCAGTTCTTC. The chain has TRBV10-3 and TRBJ2-1; 11 positions agree with TRBD1. CDR1 and CDR2 (germline): ENHRY, SYGVKD. The CDR3 covers 18 residues. J was trimmed by 8 bases and V by 4 bases; bases with no gene match: 16.

This chain connects TRBV18 to TRBJ2-5; 9 nucleotides agree with TRBD1. The junction had 8 bases not matched to a gene; V was cut back by 5 bases and J by 4 bases. This CDR3 is 15 amino acids long. Germline-derived CDR1 and CDR2 are KGHSH and LQKENI. CDR3 DNA sequence: TGTGCCAGCTCATCGCCCGGGACAGGGATAGAGACCCAGTACTTC. Amino acids: CASSSPGTGIETQYF.

This clonotype was seen at least ten times. The V gene is TRBV7-2, the J gene TRBJ1-6; D remains unclear. V lost 3 bases and J 10 bases, leaving 13 bases between the germline ends. Germline V gene lookup returns CDR1 SGHTA and CDR2 FQGNSA. This CDR3 region has 14 residues. The chain's CDR3 is CASSLSGVYSPLHF. The CDR3 nucleotides are TGTGCCAGCAGCTTGAGCGGGGTTTACTCACCCCTCCACTTT.

This clonotype was picked up many times. The chain combines TRBV11-2 with TRBJ1-1; the D is unclear. Trimming stripped 5 bases from V and 4 bases from J, with 14 bases between. Germline V gives CDR1 SGHAT, CDR2 FQNNGV. The CDR3 is 14 amino acids. The CDR3 spells CASSRGGAGTEAFF. The CDR3 nucleotides read TGTGCCAGCAGCCGCGGAGGCGCGGGCACTGAAGCTTTCTTT. Using reference TRBV11-2 and TRBJ1-1 for the parts outside the CDR3, the full variable domain is EAGVAQSPRYKIIEKRQSVAFWCNPISGHATLYWYQQILGQGPKLLIQFQNNGVVDDSQLPKDRFSAERLKGVDSTLKIQPAKLEDSAVYLCASSRGGAGTEAFFGQGTRLTVV.

CDR3 in amino acids: CASREIQGRGEQFF. The CDR3, as DNA: TGTGCCAGCAGGGAGATACAGGGGCGAGGTGAGCAGTTCTTC. The chain uses TRBV6-5 and TRBJ2-1; 7 positions agree with TRBD1. This CDR3 is 14 amino acids long. Germline lookup yields CDR1 MNHEY and CDR2 SVGAGI. After removal of 6 bases from V and 9 bases from J, the junction contained 11 bases not matched to a gene.

The chain is built from TRBV6-1 and TRBJ1-6; 8 bases agree with TRBD1. J gave up 8 bases and V 5 bases, and 8 bases lay outside the gene matches. CDR3 length equals 15 residues. Germline V gives CDR1 MNHNS, CDR2 SASEGT. In DNA, the CDR3 is TGTGCCAGCAGTTCCCCCCAGGGGGCCTATTCACCCCTCCACTTT. This encodes CASSSPQGAYSPLHF.

The V call is TRBV2, the J call TRBJ2-1, with 8 bases that match TRBD1. Germline-derived CDR1 and CDR2 are SNHLY and FYNNEI. J lost 4 bases, V lost 7 bases, and 9 bases had no gene match. This CDR3 is built from 15 residues. The CDR3 coding sequence is TGTGCCAGCACCGAACGGACAGGGAGATACAATGAGCAGTTCTTC. Encoded protein: CASTERTGRYNEQFF.

The chain links TRBV6-1 to TRBJ1-5; TRBD1 agrees at 7 bases. Losses at the gene ends were 8 bases for V and 3 bases for J; bases not matched to a gene: 7. The V gene's germline CDR1 is MNHNS and CDR2 SASEGT. The length of the CDR3 is 14 residues. The CDR3 DNA sequence: TGTGCCAGCCGATCGGGACAGTACAATCAGCCCCAGCATTTT. Its translation: CASRSGQYNQPQHF.

In this sample, this clonotype turned up a few times. This rearrangement joins TRBV7-8 to TRBJ2-2, with D hard to call. Per the germline V gene, CDR1 is SGHVS and CDR2 is FQNEAQ. The V and J ends lost 4 bases and 5 bases respectively, with 8 bases between them. The CDR3 spans 13 residues. The CDR3 DNA sequence: TGTGCCAGCAGCTCCGGGTGGACCGGGGAGCTGTTTTTT. Translating it yields CASSSGWTGELFF.

The rearrangement links TRBV19 to TRBJ1-2; the D gene is possibly TRBD1 (6 bases). Trimming shortened V by 5 bases and J by 4 bases, and 17 bases separated the two germline ends. The CDR3 covers 15 residues. Per the germline V gene, CDR1 is LNHDA and CDR2 is SQIVND (reference sequence). CDR3 DNA: TGTGCCAGTAGTCGGAAGGCGGACAGATTCTATGGCTACACCTTC. This gives the protein CASSRKADRFYGYTF.